A selection of T cell receptor beta chains follows, all from one sample in a study of Ad26.COV2.S vaccination and SARS-CoV-2 variants. Sequencing was performed with immunoSEQ multiplex PCR; in TCRdb, only in-frame clones are kept and a portion is missing. The data show more than 400,000 clones, 80% to 95% seen once. The material sequenced was peripheral blood, taken in a trial of Ad26.COV2.S vaccine versus placebo. The receptors here all came from a person between 18 and 65 years old who received the Ad26.COV2.S COVID-19 vaccine or a placebo. The CDR3 runs from the conserved cysteine through the conserved F or W. The D gene is left open where the match is weak. Expanded clones get a size class; other rows say once, few or many, or leave the size out.

TRBJ2-2,NA,NA,15,TRBV27,CASSYGERLTGELFF,TGTGCCAGCAGTTATGGGGAGCGGTTGACCGGGGAGCTGTTTTTT
TRBJ2-7,few,NA,13,TRBV7-8,CASSPTSNHEQYF,TGTGCCAGCAGCCCGACCTCGAACCACGAGCAGTACTTC
TRBJ2-7,NA,TRBD2,15,TRBV5-1,CASSWTGLAAYEQYF,TGCGCCAGCAGCTGGACAGGACTAGCGGCCTACGAGCAGTACTTC
TRBJ2-7,NA,TRBD1,15,TRBV5-8,CASSLGTGGPYEQYF,TGTGCCAGCAGCTTGGGGACAGGGGGCCCCTACGAGCAGTACTTC
TRBJ1-2,NA,NA,14,TRBV29-1,CSVEGRGTNYGYTF,TGCAGCGTTGAGGGTAGGGGCACAAACTATGGCTACACCTTC
TRBJ1-6,NA,NA,15,TRBV4-3,CASSPSEGRNSPLHF,TGCGCCAGCAGCCCAAGTGAGGGTCGGAATTCACCCCTCCACTTT
TRBJ1-4,NA,TRBD1,15,TRBV25-1,CASSGQDRGIEKLFF,TGTGCCAGCAGTGGACAAGACAGGGGAATTGAAAAACTGTTTTTT
TRBJ2-7,NA,TRBD2,16,TRBV19,CASSRAGVRLAYEQYF,TGTGCCAGTAGTCGAGCGGGAGTACGCCTGGCCTACGAGCAGTACTTC
TRBJ2-6,NA,NA,16,TRBV27,CASRFTGPSGANVLTF,TGTGCCAGCAGATTTACAGGACCCTCTGGGGCCAACGTCCTGACTTTC
TRBJ2-7,NA,NA,14,TRBV5-4,CASSLGGTTYEQYF,TGTGCCAGCAGCTTGGGGGGAACAACCTACGAGCAGTACTTC
TRBJ2-5,NA,NA,17,TRBV7-8,CASSTTLLALYQETQYF,TGTGCCAGCAGCACCACCCTTTTAGCGTTGTACCAAGAGACCCAGTACTTC
TRBJ2-7,NA,TRBD2,17,TRBV3-1/TRBV3-2,CASSQDPGLAFSYEQYF,TGTGCCAGCAGCCAAGATCCGGGACTAGCGTTTTCCTACGAGCAGTACTTC
TRBJ2-7,NA,NA,14,TRBV27,CASSFGGLDYEQYF,TGTGCCAGCAGTTTTGGGGGGCTAGACTACGAGCAGTACTTC
TRBJ2-4,NA,NA,17,TRBV28,CASRYRQGGLAKNIQYF,TGTGCCAGCAGATACCGACAGGGAGGACTAGCCAAAAACATTCAGTACTTC
TRBJ2-7,NA,NA,12,TRBV28,CASRRTRDEQYF,TGTGCCAGCAGGAGAACTCGGGACGAGCAGTACTTC
TRBJ2-5,few,NA,15,TRBV7-9,CASSLVATARETQYF,TGTGCCAGCAGCTTAGTCGCGACGGCTCGAGAGACCCAGTACTTC
TRBJ2-6,NA,NA,17,TRBV28,CASSFLLPSSGANVLTF,TGTGCCAGCAGTTTTCTCCTTCCGAGCTCTGGGGCCAACGTCCTGACTTTC
TRBJ1-1,NA,NA,15,TRBV15,CATSRTGLRDTEAFF,TGTGCCACCAGCAGAACAGGACTTAGGGACACTGAAGCTTTCTTT
TRBJ2-1,NA,NA,18,TRBV18,CASSRVPGHKSSYNEQFF,TGTGCCAGCTCACGAGTTCCGGGACACAAGAGCTCCTACAATGAGCAGTTCTTC
TRBJ2-7,NA,TRBD2,17,TRBV7-9,CASSSTQAPGLASEQYF,TGTGCCAGCAGCTCAACACAGGCGCCGGGACTAGCGAGCGAGCAGTACTTC
TRBJ1-5,NA,NA,14,TRBV2,CASMAHGGNQPQHF,TGTGCCAGCATGGCCCACGGGGGGAATCAGCCCCAGCATTTT
TRBJ2-1,NA,TRBD2,17,TRBV18,CASQQDSGTSTYNEQFF,TGTGCCAGCCAGCAGGACTCCGGGACTAGTACCTACAATGAGCAGTTCTTC
TRBJ1-5,NA,NA,12,TRBV12-3/TRBV12-4,CASSSGNQPQHF,TGTGCCAGCAGTTCGGGGAATCAGCCCCAGCATTTT
TRBJ2-2,once,NA,15,TRBV28,CASSLGQKWTGELFF,TGTGCCAGCAGTCTAGGACAGAAGTGGACCGGGGAGCTGTTTTTT
TRBJ2-1,few,NA,13,TRBV28,CASSKGLYNEQFF,TGTGCCAGCAGCAAAGGGTTATACAATGAGCAGTTCTTC
TRBJ2-3,few,TRBD2,16,TRBV5-1,CASSPPGLAGSDTQYF,TGCGCCAGCAGCCCCCCGGGACTAGCGGGGTCAGATACGCAGTATTTT
TRBJ1-3,NA,NA,14,TRBV28,CASRGLNSGNTIYF,TGTGCCAGCAGGGGGCTAAACTCTGGAAACACCATATATTTT
TRBJ1-3,NA,NA,14,TRBV27,CASSSHGSGNTIYF,TGTGCCAGCAGTTCCCACGGGTCTGGAAACACCATATATTTT